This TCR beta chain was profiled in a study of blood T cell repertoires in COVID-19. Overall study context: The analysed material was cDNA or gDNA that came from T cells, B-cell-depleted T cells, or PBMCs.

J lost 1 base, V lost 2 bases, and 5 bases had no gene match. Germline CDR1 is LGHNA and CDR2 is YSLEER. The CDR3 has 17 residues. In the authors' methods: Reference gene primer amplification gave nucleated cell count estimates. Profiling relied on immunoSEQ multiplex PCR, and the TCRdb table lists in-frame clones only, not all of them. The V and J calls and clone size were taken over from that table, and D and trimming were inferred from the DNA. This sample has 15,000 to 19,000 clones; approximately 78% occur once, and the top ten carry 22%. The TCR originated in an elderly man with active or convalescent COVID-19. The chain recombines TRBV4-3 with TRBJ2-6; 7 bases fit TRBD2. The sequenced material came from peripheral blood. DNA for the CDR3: TGCGCCAGCAGCCAAACGGGGGGTTCTTCTGGGGCCAACGTCCTGACTTTC. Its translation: CASSQTGGSSGANVLTF.